This entry describes one TCR beta chain. This record comes from a study of blood T cell repertoires in COVID-19. Assay: immunoSEQ multiplex PCR; the TCRdb copy retains only in-frame clones and omits some. The profile shows a few hundred thousand clones, around 84% of them singletons. Sequenced input: peripheral blood. This clonotype originated in a woman in her late teens or twenties with acute or convalescent COVID-19.

The CDR3 DNA sequence: TGCAGTGCTAGTAACGATGAGGTCTCTAATACGCAGTATTTT. The encoded protein is CSASNDEVSNTQYF. This rearrangement joins TRBV20-1 to TRBJ2-3, with D unresolved. Germline loops: CDR1 DFQATT, CDR2 SNEGSKA (reference sequence). V was clipped by 3 bases and J by 7 bases, with 17 bases between them. The CDR3 runs to 14 residues.